The subject of this entry is one TCR beta chain. Its target is unknown. One base away lies a much larger clone, so this may be a sequencing read error. Without the conserved terminal phenylalanine or tryptophan, this CDR3 likely stems from a read error. Transcripts of RNA were the source for amplifying TCR beta CDR3 regions. HTBI primers primed a first-round RT-PCR, and a second-round multiplex PCR followed. TCRdb itself ran the multiplex PCR reads through MiXCR, one entry per CDR3 protein. This table has approximately 700,000 distinct CDR3 sequences, roughly two fifths appearing once. None of the included patients had other autoimmune diseases, uncontrolled infections, pregnancy or lactation, as these led to exclusion. About 10 ml of fresh blood yielded the PBMCs by density gradient. The data were obtained in a study of Graves' ophthalmopathy and Graves' hyperthyroidism. Broader study findings: Built on 13 signatures, a model told ophthalmopathy apart from stable hyperthyroidism with 85% to 90% sensitivity and around 80% specificity. Detected in blood as well were most expanded thyroid clonotypes with frequency above 0.001.

The ends were cut back, 0 bases at V and 10 bases at J, with 4 bases in the middle. Germline CDR1 is DFQATT and CDR2 is SNEGSKA (reference sequence). The CDR3 is 11 amino acids. Sequenced input: peripheral blood. The rearrangement links TRBV20-1 to TRBJ1-6, with unresolved D. The clonotype originates from an adult man with Graves' ophthalmopathy. The CDR3: CSAREKSPLHS. Here the CDR3 DNA reads TGCAGTGCTAGAGAGAAATCACCCCTCCACTCT.